This T cell receptor (beta chain) appears in the sequencing data of a study of beta chain features in type 1 diabetes. The J segment lost 5 bases and the V segment lost 0 bases, leaving 4 bases of the junction unmatched. The germline V gene encodes CDR1 MNHEY and CDR2 SVGAGI. The CDR3 sequence is 15 residues long. Turning to this clone: The target antigen is unknown.

Every donor had blood drawn once into heparin, around 100 mL on average. A sort by CD45RO/CCR7/CD25/CD127/CD95/CD27 yielded CD4+ naive, central memory, regulatory and stem cell-like memory cells. Expressed TCRB transcripts were sequenced because the entire RNA isolate underwent reverse transcription. Profiling relied on immunoSEQ multiplex PCR, and the TCRdb table lists in-frame clones only, not all of them. The sample holds a few hundred thousand clones, about 19% seen once. Overall study results and limits: Compared with healthy donors, patients appeared to share more similar naive, central memory and regulatory TCRB repertoires.

The sequence derives from a woman younger than 30 in good health. The chain uses TRBV6-5 and TRBJ2-1; 7 nucleotides agree with TRBD1. The specimen was naive CD4+ T cells from blood. In DNA form, the CDR3 reads TGTGCCAGCAGTTACTCGACAGGGTATAACAATGAGCAGTTCTTC. The encoded protein is CASSYSTGYNNEQFF.